The rows below give T cell receptor beta chains drawn from one sample of a study of T-cell reconstitution after alpha-beta-depleted transplantation in children. MiXCR, run by TCRdb on the PCR reads, gives a single entry per CDR3 protein. The sample lists about 290,000 distinct CDR3 sequences; 10% were seen once. Sequenced material: PBMCs, taken before TCRalphabeta/CD19-depleted stem cell transplant. The receptors were sampled from a boy younger than two with acute myeloid leukemia, due to receive a stem cell transplant. CDR3s include the opening cysteine and the closing phenylalanine or tryptophan. D genes are given only for firm matches. Expanded clones are given a class, and other clones once, few, many or no size at all.

clone_size	j_call	v_call	d_call	cdr3_length	cdr3_aa
few	TRBJ1-6	TRBV7-8	.	15	CASSAPAGYYSPLHF
few	TRBJ2-7	TRBV7-3	TRBD1	15	CASSLTGTASYEQYF
.	TRBJ2-5	TRBV4-2	.	14	CASSQGPREETQYF
many	TRBJ2-1	TRBV5-4	.	14	CASSTGTHYNEQFF
few	TRBJ2-5	TRBV12-3/TRBV12-4	.	13	CASSWSGAETQYF
many	TRBJ1-6	TRBV28	.	16	CASSPPLTVGNSPLHF
many	TRBJ2-7	TRBV13	TRBD2	15	CASSFRGRAGYEQYF
few	TRBJ1-2	TRBV20-1	.	12	CSARAANYGYTF
many	TRBJ2-1	TRBV12-3/TRBV12-4	TRBD2	18	CASSLSSGRASSYNEQFF
many	TRBJ2-5	TRBV7-9	.	18	CASSSIEIPQGFQETQYF
.	TRBJ1-6	TRBV7-2	TRBD1	15	CASSLVGQYNSPLHF
.	TRBJ1-1	TRBV10-3	.	13	CDISEYKNTEAFF
many	TRBJ2-3	TRBV4-2	TRBD2	15	CASSHPGGVADTQYF
few	TRBJ2-7	TRBV12-3/TRBV12-4	.	13	CASRPERGYEQYF
many	TRBJ1-6	TRBV9	.	13	CASSPGGSAPLHF
many	TRBJ2-5	TRBV2	.	14	CASRKYRMGETQYF
many	TRBJ2-7	TRBV3-1	TRBD2	15	CASSQETGGSYEQYF
many	TRBJ2-1	TRBV29-1	TRBD1	16	CSAEGRAGTGGNEQFF
many	TRBJ2-1	TRBV5-1	TRBD1	16	CASSLTGASSYNEQFF
.	TRBJ2-2	TRBV20-1	.	15	CSARAAVLNTGELFF
many	TRBJ2-7	TRBV25-1	TRBD1	15	CASSEYGTGRNEQYF
many	TRBJ2-3	TRBV6-1	TRBD2	13	CAIGRGVTDTQYF
many	TRBJ1-6	TRBV5-1	.	14	CASSLGRNNSPLHF
many	TRBJ2-1	TRBV7-2	TRBD2	15	CASSPPSGSHNEQFF
.	TRBJ1-2	TRBV6-1	TRBD1	15	CASSERTGLLYGYTF
many	TRBJ2-1	TRBV20-1	TRBD2	14	CSASPGLAGREQFF
.	TRBJ1-5	TRBV27	.	15	CASSSQGYSNQPQHF
many	TRBJ2-3	TRBV7-2	TRBD2	15	CASSLVAGEPDTQYF
.	TRBJ2-4	TRBV9	TRBD1	17	CASSPGQGAVGKNIQYF
.	TRBJ2-3	TRBV28	.	17	CACPAEGRGVGTDTQYF
few	TRBJ2-1	TRBV11-2	TRBD2	18	CASSPQGLAGGVYNEQFF
many	TRBJ1-2	TRBV9	TRBD1	15	CASSPGTGNRYGYTF
many	TRBJ1-5	TRBV20-1	.	17	CSARDNVWAGADQPQHF
many	TRBJ2-7	TRBV4-3	.	15	CASSQDRQGIYEQYF
many	TRBJ2-7	TRBV5-5	TRBD1	15	CASSLGQGGAYEQYF
many	TRBJ2-7	TRBV10-3	TRBD1	15	CAIRTPGQGTYEQYF
.	TRBJ1-2	TRBV27	.	13	CASSFEGLYGYTF
many	TRBJ1-2	TRBV12-3/TRBV12-4	.	15	CASSSRALLNYGYTF
few	TRBJ2-7	TRBV2	.	15	CASTPTGPVTYEQYF
many	TRBJ2-7	TRBV9	TRBD2	14	CASEGLAGFSEQYF
many	TRBJ2-7	TRBV15	TRBD1	15	CATSREQGARYEQYF
many	TRBJ1-6	TRBV12-3/TRBV12-4	.	14	CASSLDGLNSPLHF
.	TRBJ2-5	TRBV5-1	TRBD1	14	CASSMDRTRGTQYF
many	TRBJ1-2	TRBV6-1	.	16	CASSEYGRETHYGYTF
many	TRBJ1-6	TRBV3-1	.	14	CASSQDYGYSPLHF
.	TRBJ1-4	TRBV20-1	.	14	CSALLGLEYEKLFF
many	TRBJ2-5	TRBV10-3	.	13	CAISSLARETQYF
many	TRBJ2-7	TRBV3-1	.	16	CASSPPYAGNSYEQYF
many	TRBJ2-3	TRBV6-1	TRBD1	13	CASNGQGGDTQYF
many	TRBJ2-3	TRBV7-2	.	15	CASSLGAGLTDTQYF
.	TRBJ2-7	TRBV10-3	.	14	CAISESKQIYEQYF
many	TRBJ2-7	TRBV9	.	14	CASSVATGANEQYF
many	TRBJ2-7	TRBV20-1	TRBD1	15	CSASPGTGIRNEQYF
many	TRBJ1-5	TRBV5-1	.	14	CASTRGVSNQPQHF
few	TRBJ1-1	TRBV28	TRBD1	14	CASSLDRAYTEAFF